These 11 T cell receptor beta chains came from one sample sequenced in a study of PD-L1 blockade in urothelial cancer. Regarding time point: peripheral blood 6 weeks after treatment start. The assay was immunoSEQ multiplex PCR, and TCRdb's table has in-frame clones only and misses some. The sample consists of 50,000 to 55,000 clones, approximately 90% of them appearing once. The material sequenced was PBMCs, taken around atezolizumab (anti-PD-L1) treatment. The receptor set was obtained from a man aged 55 to 70 with urothelial cancer.

The chain combines TRBV19 with TRBJ2-7; TRBD1 matches 7 bases. This CDR3 has 15 residues. Trimming at V came to 2 bases and at J to 2 bases, leaving 6 bases not matched to a gene. CDR1 and CDR2 from the germline V gene are LNHDA and SQIVND (reference sequence). The CDR3 DNA is TGTGCCAGTAGTATAAGACAGGGCGAGACCTACGAGCAGTACTTC. Protein product: CASSIRQGETYEQYF.

The chain uses TRBV30 and TRBJ2-3, with D perhaps TRBD2 (6 bases). Trimming shortened V by 0 bases and J by 2 bases, and 12 bases separated the two germline ends. This CDR3 is built from 15 residues. The V gene's germline CDR1 is GTSNPN and CDR2 SVGIG (reference sequence). In nucleotides, the CDR3 is TGTGCCTGGAGTGTGGGGCTAGCGTCCACAGATACGCAGTATTTT. It specifies CAWSVGLASTDTQYF. The full variable domain, completed using reference TRBV30 and TRBJ2-3, is SQTIHQWPATLVQPVGSPLSLECTVEGTSNPNLYWYRQAAGRGLQLLFYSVGIGQISSEVPQNLSASRPQDRQFILSSKKLLLSDSGFYLCAWSVGLASTDTQYFGPGTRLTVL.

The gene calls are TRBV7-9 and TRBJ1-3; possible D gene TRBD1, 5 bases. This CDR3 is 16 amino acids long. CDR1 and CDR2 (germline): SEHNR, FQNEAQ (reference sequence). V was shortened by 4 bases and J by 0 bases, with 13 bases between the two germline ends. The CDR3 DNA reads TGTGCCAGCAGCTACAGGTCGGGCCGCTCTGGAAACACCATATATTTT. Its protein product is CASSYRSGRSGNTIYF.

The CDR3 coding sequence is TGTGCCAGCCGATATTCGACTGGGGGGTATGGCTACACCTTC. Protein: CASRYSTGGYGYTF. The chain joins TRBV6-5 to TRBJ1-2; TRBD1 might be the D (5 bases). CDR1 is MNHEY, CDR2 SVGAGI, per germline. This CDR3 spans 14 amino acids. Trimming shortened V by 8 bases and J by 5 bases, and 18 bases separated the two germline ends.

This chain connects TRBV28 to TRBJ1-2; tentatively, D is TRBD1 (5 bases). Germline CDR1 reads MDHEN; CDR2 reads SYDVKM. CDR3 length equals 13 residues. V shed 2 bases and J shed 6 bases, with 10 bases lying between them. CDR3 DNA sequence: TGTGCCAGCAGTTTAACCGGGACTAATGGCTACACCTTC. This encodes CASSLTGTNGYTF.

V usage is TRBV10-3 and J usage is TRBJ1-3; a weak D match, TRBD1 (5 bases). With 0 bases removed from V and 3 bases from J, the gap between germline ends came to 9 bases. CDR3 length: 15 amino acids. Germline V gene sequence: CDR1 ENHRY, CDR2 SYGVKD. The chain's CDR3 is CAISESAGFGNTIYF. The CDR3 DNA follows: TGTGCCATCAGTGAGTCGGCAGGGTTTGGAAACACCATATATTTT.

V is TRBV7-6 and J is TRBJ1-5; D is perhaps TRBD1 (5 bases). V gave up 2 bases and J gave up 5 bases, with 7 bases separating them. The CDR3 is made up of 13 amino acids. Germline V gene data show CDR1 as SGHVS and CDR2 as FNYEAQ. The CDR3 spells CASSLRGYQPQHF. The CDR3 DNA sequence: TGTGCCAGCAGCTTACGGGGGTATCAGCCCCAGCATTTT.

The chain is built from TRBV2 and TRBJ2-7, with D perhaps matching TRBD2 (6 bases). Germline CDR1 reads SNHLY; CDR2 reads FYNNEI. V was shortened by 0 bases and J by 6 bases, with 9 bases between the two germline ends. This CDR3 has 13 amino acids. The CDR3 DNA is TGTGCCAGCAGTGAAGCGTCGGGGGTCGAGCAGTACTTC. Its protein is CASSEASGVEQYF. The full variable domain, in which reference TRBV2 and TRBJ2-7 provide the parts outside the CDR3, is EPEVTQTPSHQVTQMGQEVILRCVPISNHLYFYWYRQILGQKVEFLVSFYNNEISEKSEIFDDQFSVERPDGSNFTLKIRSTKLEDSAMYFCASSEASGVEQYFGPGTRLTVT.

The chain has TRBV6-5 and TRBJ1-2; tentative D call: TRBD1 (5 bases). Germline assignment: CDR1 MNHEY and CDR2 SVGAGI. Between the trimmed V and J ends, which lost 2 bases and 3 bases, there was a span of 10 bases. This CDR3 contains 14 residues. CDR3 bases: TGTGCCAGCAGTTACGCCGACAGAGACTATGGCTACACCTTC. It specifies CASSYADRDYGYTF.

The chain carries TRBV19 and TRBJ1-5; 7 nucleotides agree with TRBD1. Germline V lookup: CDR1 LNHDA, CDR2 SQIVND (reference sequence). J lost 0 bases, V lost 5 bases, and 4 bases had no gene match. The CDR3 covers 15 residues. The DNA for the CDR3 is TGTGCCAGTAGTGACAGGGATTCTAGCAATCAGCCCCAGCATTTT. It yields the protein CASSDRDSSNQPQHF.

This chain uses TRBV2 with TRBJ1-5; perhaps TRBD1 as D (6 bases). The germline gives CDR1 SNHLY, CDR2 FYNNEI. The V and J ends lost 7 bases and 6 bases respectively, with 16 bases between them. The CDR3 consists of 14 residues. CDR3 bases: TGTGCCAGCAAGGGCGGAACAGGGTTTCAGCCCCAGCATTTT. It encodes CASKGGTGFQPQHF.